This record looks at one T cell receptor beta chain sequence and its context. What it binds is unknown. The CDR3 loop spans 14 amino acids. Germline loops: CDR1 DFQATT, CDR2 SNEGSKA (reference sequence). 5'RACE template switching built TCR beta cDNA with unique molecular identifiers. Reprocessing the 5' RACE reads, TCRdb reports a single entry for every CDR3 protein and omits DNA. Recorded here are around 470,000 distinct CDR3 sequences; the top ten clones represent more than 1.4%. This sample was taken from a study of T cells expressing NK-cell markers. Study as a whole: The authors derived TCR beta repertoires from sorted CD3+CD56+NKG2C+, CD3+CD56+NKG2C- and CD3+CD56-NKG2C+ T cells. Seropositivity for HCMV was found in seven of the eight sequenced donors, with one seronegative. Notes on the study in general: The leading position in the CD3+CD56-NKG2C+ fraction of several donors also went to these clonotypes.

The J gene is TRBJ1-1, the V gene TRBV20-1; TCRdb reports TRBD1, a call that lacks DNA to check it against. Input material: blood T cells: a sorted CD56 or NKG2C T cell subset, CD4+ or CD8+ T cells, or bulk PBMC T cells (not recorded which). The TCR comes from a woman between 50 and 59 years old in good health. The CDR3 protein is CSAQGGQGNTEAFF.